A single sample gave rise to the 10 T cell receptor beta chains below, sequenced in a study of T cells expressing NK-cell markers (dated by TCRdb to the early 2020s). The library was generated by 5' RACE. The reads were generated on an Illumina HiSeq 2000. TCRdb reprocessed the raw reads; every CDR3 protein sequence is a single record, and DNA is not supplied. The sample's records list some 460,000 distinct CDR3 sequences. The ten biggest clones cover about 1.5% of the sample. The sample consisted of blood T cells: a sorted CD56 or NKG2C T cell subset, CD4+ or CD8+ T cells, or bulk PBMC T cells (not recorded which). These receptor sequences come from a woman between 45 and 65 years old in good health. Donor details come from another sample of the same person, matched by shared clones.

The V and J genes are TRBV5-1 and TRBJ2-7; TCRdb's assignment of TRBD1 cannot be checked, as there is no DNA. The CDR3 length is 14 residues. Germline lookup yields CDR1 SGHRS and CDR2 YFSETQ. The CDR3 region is CASSFQGGPYEQYF.

CDR3 protein: CSATLSLDTDTQYF. The chain is built from TRBV20-1 and TRBJ2-3. CDR1 is DFQATT and CDR2 is SNEGSKA in the germline V gene (reference sequence). This CDR3 has 14 residues.

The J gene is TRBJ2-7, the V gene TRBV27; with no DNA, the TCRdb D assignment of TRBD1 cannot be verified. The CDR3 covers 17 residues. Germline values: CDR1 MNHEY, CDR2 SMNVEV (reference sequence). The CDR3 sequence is CATAPTLGGVRNYEQYF.

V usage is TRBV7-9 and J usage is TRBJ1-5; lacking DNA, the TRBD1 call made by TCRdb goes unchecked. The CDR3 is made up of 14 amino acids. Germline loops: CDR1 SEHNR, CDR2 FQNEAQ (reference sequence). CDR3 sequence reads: CASSATGRTQPQHF.

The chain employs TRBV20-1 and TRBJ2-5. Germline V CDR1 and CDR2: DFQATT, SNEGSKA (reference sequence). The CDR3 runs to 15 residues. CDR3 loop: CSARGWGSAQETQYF.

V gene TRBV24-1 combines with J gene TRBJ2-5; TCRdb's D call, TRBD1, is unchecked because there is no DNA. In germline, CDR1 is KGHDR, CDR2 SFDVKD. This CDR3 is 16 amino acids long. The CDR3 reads CATSDWTGTGQETQYF.

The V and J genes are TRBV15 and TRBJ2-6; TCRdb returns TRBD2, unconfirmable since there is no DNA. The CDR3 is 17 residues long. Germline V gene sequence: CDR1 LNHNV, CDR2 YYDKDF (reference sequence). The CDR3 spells CATSRVGTVPGANVLTF.

The CDR3 reads CASSVAQGPGELFF. The rearrangement joins TRBV9 to TRBJ2-2; no DNA is available, so the TRBD1 call from TCRdb remains unchecked. This CDR3 comprises 14 residues. CDR1 SGDLS and CDR2 YYNGEE come from the germline V gene.

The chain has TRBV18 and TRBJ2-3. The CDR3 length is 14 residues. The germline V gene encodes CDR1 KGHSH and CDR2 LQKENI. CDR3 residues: CASSLGLSTDTQYF.

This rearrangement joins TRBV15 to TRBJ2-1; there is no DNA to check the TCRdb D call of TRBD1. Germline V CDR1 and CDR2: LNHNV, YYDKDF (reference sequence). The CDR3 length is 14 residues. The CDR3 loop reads CATSILNQGNEQFF.